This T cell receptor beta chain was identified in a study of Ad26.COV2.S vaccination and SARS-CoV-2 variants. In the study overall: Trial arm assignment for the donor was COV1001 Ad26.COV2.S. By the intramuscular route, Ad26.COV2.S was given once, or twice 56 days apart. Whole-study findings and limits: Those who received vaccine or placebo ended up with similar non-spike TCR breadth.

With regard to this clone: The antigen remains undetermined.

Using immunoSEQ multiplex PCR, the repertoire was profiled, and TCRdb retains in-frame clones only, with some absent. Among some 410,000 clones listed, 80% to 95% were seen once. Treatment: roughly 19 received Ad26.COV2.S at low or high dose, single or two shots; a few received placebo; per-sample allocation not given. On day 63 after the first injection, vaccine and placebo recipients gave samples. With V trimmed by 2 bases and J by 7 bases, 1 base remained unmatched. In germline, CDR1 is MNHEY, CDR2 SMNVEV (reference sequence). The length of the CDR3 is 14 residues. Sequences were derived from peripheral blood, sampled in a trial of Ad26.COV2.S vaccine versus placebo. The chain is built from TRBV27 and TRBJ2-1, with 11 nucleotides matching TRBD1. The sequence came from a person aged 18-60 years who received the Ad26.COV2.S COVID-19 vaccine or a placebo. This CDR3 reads CASSLGTGGNEQFF. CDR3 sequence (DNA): TGTGCCAGCAGTTTAGGGACAGGGGGTAATGAGCAGTTCTTC.